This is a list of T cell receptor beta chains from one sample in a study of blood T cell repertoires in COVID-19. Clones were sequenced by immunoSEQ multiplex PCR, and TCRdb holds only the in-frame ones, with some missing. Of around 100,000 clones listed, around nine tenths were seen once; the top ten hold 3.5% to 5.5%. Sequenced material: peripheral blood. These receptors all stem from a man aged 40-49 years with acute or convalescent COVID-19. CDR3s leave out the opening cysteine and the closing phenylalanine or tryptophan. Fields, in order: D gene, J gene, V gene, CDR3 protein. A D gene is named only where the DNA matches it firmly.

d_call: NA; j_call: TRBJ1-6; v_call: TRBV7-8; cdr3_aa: ASSLGGGRNSPLH
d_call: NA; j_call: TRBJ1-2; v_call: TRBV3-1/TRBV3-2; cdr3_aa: ASSQGQGPLSHGYT
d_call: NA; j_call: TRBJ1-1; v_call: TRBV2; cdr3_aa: ASTSLPGAEAF
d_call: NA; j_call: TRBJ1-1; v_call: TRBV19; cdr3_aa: ASSQMGGNTEAF
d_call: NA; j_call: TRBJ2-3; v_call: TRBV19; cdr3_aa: ASSMGEADTQY
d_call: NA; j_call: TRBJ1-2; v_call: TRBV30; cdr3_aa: AWSSGAAYT
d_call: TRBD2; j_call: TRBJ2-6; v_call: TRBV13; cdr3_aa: ASSSRGGSGANVLT
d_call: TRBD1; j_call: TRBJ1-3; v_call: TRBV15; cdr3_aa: ATAEPGGPSGNTIY
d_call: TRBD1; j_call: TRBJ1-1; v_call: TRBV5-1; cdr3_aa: ASSPTGAKNTEAF
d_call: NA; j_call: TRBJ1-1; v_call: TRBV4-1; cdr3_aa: ASSQELARSDTEAF
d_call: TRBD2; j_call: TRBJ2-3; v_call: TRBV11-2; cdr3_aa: ASNVGTSGGEDTQY
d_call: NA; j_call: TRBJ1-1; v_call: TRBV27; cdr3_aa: ASSFQGSFGTEAF
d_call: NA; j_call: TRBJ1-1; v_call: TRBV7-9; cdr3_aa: ASSRMDRNTEAF
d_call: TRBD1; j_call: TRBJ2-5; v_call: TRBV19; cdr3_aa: ASSVTGAPETQY
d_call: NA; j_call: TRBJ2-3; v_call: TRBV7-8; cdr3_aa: ASSSGLAPSTDTQY
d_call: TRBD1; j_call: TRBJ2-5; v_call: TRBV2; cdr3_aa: ASSGQGRQETQY
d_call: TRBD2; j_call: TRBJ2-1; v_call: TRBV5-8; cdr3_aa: ASSFGLAAYNEQF
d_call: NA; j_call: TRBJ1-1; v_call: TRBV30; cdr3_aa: AWSNTQQEAF
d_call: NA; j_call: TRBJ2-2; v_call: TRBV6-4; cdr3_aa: ASSDERDGELF
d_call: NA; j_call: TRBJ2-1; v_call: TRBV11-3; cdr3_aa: ASSLGASRNEQF
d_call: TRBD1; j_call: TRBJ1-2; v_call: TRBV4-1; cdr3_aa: ASSQGTGGGYGYT
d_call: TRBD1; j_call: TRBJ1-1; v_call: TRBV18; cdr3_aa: ASQPGGYTEAF
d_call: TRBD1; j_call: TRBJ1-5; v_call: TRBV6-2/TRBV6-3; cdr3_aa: ASSYSRQGGNQPQH
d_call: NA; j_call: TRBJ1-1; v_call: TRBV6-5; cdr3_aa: ASNAPGYLSSEAF
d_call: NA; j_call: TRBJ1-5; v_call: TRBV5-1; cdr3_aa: ASSPGTSLNQPQH
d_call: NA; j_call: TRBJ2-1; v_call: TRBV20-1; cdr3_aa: SALTGNEQF
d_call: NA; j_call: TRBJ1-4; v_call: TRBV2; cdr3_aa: ASKSLGGNEKLF
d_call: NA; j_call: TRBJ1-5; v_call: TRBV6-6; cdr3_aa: ASSYSTQPNQPQH
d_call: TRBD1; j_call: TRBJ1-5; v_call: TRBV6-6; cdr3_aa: ASTYRTGDSNQPQH
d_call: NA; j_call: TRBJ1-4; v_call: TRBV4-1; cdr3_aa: ASSQERIATNEKLF
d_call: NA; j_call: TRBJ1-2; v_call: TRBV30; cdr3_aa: AWRGGLGYT
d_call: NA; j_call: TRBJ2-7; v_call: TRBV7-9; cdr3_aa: ASSLLQNAYEQY
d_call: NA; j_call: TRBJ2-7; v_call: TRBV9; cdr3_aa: ASSINRESEQY
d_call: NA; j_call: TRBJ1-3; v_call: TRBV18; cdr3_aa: ASSPNSYSGNTIY
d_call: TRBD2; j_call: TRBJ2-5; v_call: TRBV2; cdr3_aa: ASKWTSGSEETQY
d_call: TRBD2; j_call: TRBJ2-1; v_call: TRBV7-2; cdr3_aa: ASSFSTSVHNEQF
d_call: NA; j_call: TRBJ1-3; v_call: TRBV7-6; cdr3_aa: ASSLEQGRSGNTIY
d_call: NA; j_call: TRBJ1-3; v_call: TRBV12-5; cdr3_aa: ASLTVLGSGNTIY
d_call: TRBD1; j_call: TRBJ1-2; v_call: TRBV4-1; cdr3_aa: ASSQGQGAPFYGYT
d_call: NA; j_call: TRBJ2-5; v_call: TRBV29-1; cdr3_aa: SVLQGQETQY
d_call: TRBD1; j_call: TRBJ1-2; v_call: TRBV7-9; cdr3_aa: ASSLRTGYGYT
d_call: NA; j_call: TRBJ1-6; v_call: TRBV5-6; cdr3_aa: ASSYGHDNSPLH
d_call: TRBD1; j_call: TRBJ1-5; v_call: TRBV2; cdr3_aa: ASRVTGGGQPQH
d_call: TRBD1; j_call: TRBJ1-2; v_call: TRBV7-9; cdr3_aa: ASSLNTGGYGYT
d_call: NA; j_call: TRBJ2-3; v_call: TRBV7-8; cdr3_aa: ASSPFTADTQY
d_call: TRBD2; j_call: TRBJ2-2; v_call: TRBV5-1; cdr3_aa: ASSLGLAANTGELF
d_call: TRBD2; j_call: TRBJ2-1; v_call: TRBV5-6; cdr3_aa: ASSLSGGLGRYEQF
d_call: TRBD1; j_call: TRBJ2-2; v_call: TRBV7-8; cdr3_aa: ASSPGQAGAGELF
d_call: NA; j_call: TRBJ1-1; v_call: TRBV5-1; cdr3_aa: ASSTGRGLEAF
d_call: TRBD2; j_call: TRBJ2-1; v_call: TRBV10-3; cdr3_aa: AISEWQAGASENEQF
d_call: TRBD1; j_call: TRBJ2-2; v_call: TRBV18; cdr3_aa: ASSAGTGIRNTGELF
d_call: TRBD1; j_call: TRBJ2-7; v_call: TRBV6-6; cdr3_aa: ASSSGTGGYEQY
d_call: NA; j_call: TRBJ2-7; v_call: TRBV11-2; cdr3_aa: ASSNRDSYEQY
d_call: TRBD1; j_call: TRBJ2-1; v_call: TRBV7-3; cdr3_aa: ASSSIPRTGFEVDEQF